This entry is about one T cell receptor beta chain. Other nucleotide sequences in the sample specify the same CDR3. This sample is drawn from a study of T cell changes during pregnancy in multiple sclerosis. Profiled with immunoSEQ multiplex PCR; TCRdb holds only in-frame clones, not every one. Among some 100,000 clones listed, 75% to 95% were seen once. The receptor was isolated from a female donor with multiple sclerosis, enrolled in a pregnancy study. The sequencing here drew on peripheral blood, taken in the second trimester of pregnancy.

CDR3: CASSLTATYEQYF. DNA for the CDR3: TGTGCCAGCAGCTTAACCGCGACCTACGAGCAGTACTTC. This rearrangement joins TRBV7-9 to TRBJ2-7; D unresolved. Trimming pared 2 bases from V and 2 bases from J, leaving 7 bases between. The CDR3 contains 13 residues. Germline V lookup: CDR1 SEHNR, CDR2 FQNEAQ (reference sequence). The full variable domain, with the rest looked up from reference TRBV7-9 and TRBJ2-7, is DTGVSQNPRHKITKRGQNVTFRCDPISEHNRLYWYRQTLGQGPEFLTYFQNEAQLEKSRLLSDRFSAERPKGSFSTLEIQRTEQGDSAMYLCASSLTATYEQYFGPGTRLTVT.